A single sample is the source of the 14 T cell receptor beta chains below, sequenced in a study of shared clonotypes between healthy human individuals (dated by TCRdb to about 2020). The library was built by means of the immunoSEQ multiplex PCR assay. Drawn from immuneACCESS, this table holds only the in-frame rearrangements with V and J called that TCRdb kept. Clones are partly lost; checked studies trace under half to an unresolved V gene and leave the rest unexplained. The sample contains about 2.1 million clones, over 85% of them found a single time. The ten top clones hold around 1.8% of the sample. CD8 naive samples consisted of CD45RO-negative cells that were positively selected for CCR7, yielding a CD45RA+CCR7+ population without TemRA cells. The sequenced material came from naive CD8+ T cells from PBMCs. According to the study, the label for this sample's cell subset or site signals: CD45RA+CCR7+. The receptors come from a man aged 18 to 30 in good health. Some clones in this sample may be carry-over from other donors' samples.

Notes on this clone: Other DNA sequences in this sample translate to the same CDR3. The genes are TRBV27 and TRBJ2-5; D may match TRBD1 or TRBD2 (5 bases each). V was pared by 0 bases and J by 5 bases, with 7 bases between. In germline, CDR1 is MNHEY, CDR2 SMNVEV (reference sequence). The CDR3 contains 13 residues. This CDR3 is CASSLSWGETQYF. The DNA for the CDR3 is TGTGCCAGCAGTTTATCGTGGGGGGAGACCCAGTACTTC.

CDR3 residues: CASSEFGNEQFF. The CDR3 bases are TGTGCCAGCAGTGAATTTGGAAATGAGCAGTTCTTC. The chain joins TRBV25-1 to TRBJ2-1; D is undetermined. This CDR3 has 12 amino acids. The germline CDR1 and CDR2 sequences are MGHDK and SYGVNS. The V end was cut by 1 base, the J end by 7 bases, with 5 bases between.

The DNA for the CDR3 is TGTGCCAGCAAAACGGGACTAGCGGGGAGCGAGCAGTACTTC. It translates to CASKTGLAGSEQYF. J is TRBJ2-7 and V is TRBV6-1; 13 nucleotides agree with TRBD2. Losses at the gene ends were 7 bases for V and 6 bases for J; bases not matched to a gene: 6. CDR1 is MNHNS, CDR2 SASEGT, per germline. This CDR3 spans 14 amino acids.

This chain uses TRBV9 with TRBJ2-3; the match to TRBD2 covers 9 bases. The V gene end was trimmed by 1 base and the J gene end by 3 bases; junction bases not matched to a gene: 9. Germline lookup yields CDR1 SGDLS and CDR2 YYNGEE. The CDR3 sequence is 17 residues long. DNA for the CDR3: TGTGCCAGCAGCGTACCCCGGGGCGGGGGGGAGACAGATACGCAGTATTTT. Its translation is CASSVPRGGGETDTQYF. Full variable domain (missing parts from reference TRBV9 and TRBJ2-3): DSGVTQTPKHLITATGQRVTLRCSPRSGDLSVYWYQQSLDQGLQFLIQYYNGEERAKGNILERFSAQQFPDLHSELNLSSLELGDSALYFCASSVPRGGGETDTQYFGPGTRLTVL.

This chain joins TRBV27 and TRBJ2-7, with TRBD2 identical over 7 bases. Trimming took 6 bases from V and 0 from J; bases not matched to a gene: 8. CDR1 MNHEY and CDR2 SMNVEV come from the germline V gene (reference sequence). The CDR3 totals 15 residues. CDR3: CASRITRGDSYEQYF. Written as DNA, the CDR3 is TGTGCCAGCAGAATAACCCGGGGGGACTCCTACGAGCAGTACTTC.

This clone was observed once. This chain connects TRBV7-9 to TRBJ2-5; no firm D call. V was trimmed by 6 bases and J by 2 bases, leaving 10 bases between them. From germline, CDR1 is SEHNR and CDR2 FQNEAQ (reference sequence). The CDR3 length is 13 residues. The CDR3 region has the DNA TGTGCCAGCAGTCGACCCATACAAGAGACCCAGTACTTC. Protein product: CASSRPIQETQYF.

The V and J genes are TRBV19 and TRBJ2-7, with 9 bases identical to TRBD1. J was trimmed by 3 bases and V by 4 bases; bases with no gene match: 16. From germline, CDR1 is LNHDA and CDR2 SQIVND (reference sequence). The CDR3 length is 18 residues. The CDR3 sequence is CASSTGTGISMGGYEQYF. CDR3 nucleotide sequence: TGTGCCAGTAGTACCGGGACAGGGATTTCGATGGGAGGCTACGAGCAGTACTTC.

The V and J genes are TRBV10-3 and TRBJ2-7; tentative D call: TRBD2 (6 bases). The CDR3 runs to 18 residues. V was shortened by 4 bases and J by 3 bases, with 25 bases between the two germline ends. Germline V gene data show CDR1 as ENHRY and CDR2 as SYGVKD. This CDR3 reads CAISGPGPGTDKSYEQYF. Here the CDR3 DNA reads TGTGCCATCAGTGGCCCTGGTCCAGGGACTGACAAGAGCTACGAGCAGTACTTC.

The chain carries TRBV7-9 and TRBJ1-5; the D gene is possibly TRBD1 (5 bases). This CDR3 spans 14 amino acids. Germline-derived CDR1 and CDR2 are SEHNR and FQNEAQ (reference sequence). The V gene lost 1 base and the J gene lost 6 bases, with 10 bases spanning the gap. The DNA for the CDR3 is TGTGCCAGCAGCTTAGGGCAGGGCGTTCAGCCCCAGCATTTT. Residues: CASSLGQGVQPQHF. The variable domain in full, with the rest retrieved from reference TRBV7-9 and TRBJ1-5, is DTGVSQNPRHKITKRGQNVTFRCDPISEHNRLYWYRQTLGQGPEFLTYFQNEAQLEKSRLLSDRFSAERPKGSFSTLEIQRTEQGDSAMYLCASSLGQGVQPQHFGDGTRLSIL.

The CDR3 DNA reads as TGCAGCGTTGATAAGATGGGACACCAGCATTTT. Encoded protein: CSVDKMGHQHF. The chain carries TRBV29-1 and TRBJ1-5, with D maybe TRBD1 (6 bases). The germline CDR1 and CDR2 sequences are SQVTM and ANQGSEA. The CDR3 is made up of 11 amino acids. Between the trimmed V and J ends, which lost 3 bases and 12 bases, there was a span of 12 bases.

The gene calls are TRBV4-2 and TRBJ1-2; no definite D call. The V end lost 1 base, the J end lost 9 bases, and 6 bases lay between the germline ends. This CDR3 is built from 11 residues. CDR1 is LGHNA, CDR2 YNFKEQ, per germline. The CDR3 DNA reads TGTGCCAGCAGCCAAGGACCCAGCTACACCTTC. Translation gives CASSQGPSYTF.

This clone was detected only once. V is TRBV13 and J is TRBJ2-7; D may be TRBD1 or TRBD2 (5 bases each). The CDR3 covers 15 residues. CDR1 and CDR2 from the germline V gene are PRHDT and FYEKMQ (reference sequence). Trimming removed 6 bases from V and 7 bases from J, with 22 bases in between. The CDR3 loop reads CASSLDPGTLNEQYF. The CDR3 region has the DNA TGTGCCAGCAGTCTTGACCCCGGGACCCTTAATGAGCAGTACTTC.

V gene TRBV5-1 combines with J gene TRBJ2-7; possible D gene TRBD2, 5 bases. Germline V gene sequence: CDR1 SGHRS, CDR2 YFSETQ. The CDR3 runs 13 residues. The V gene lost 4 bases and the J gene lost 2 bases, with 10 bases spanning the gap. CDR3 sequence reads: CASSRVGAYEQYF. The CDR3, as DNA: TGCGCCAGCAGCAGGGTCGGGGCCTACGAGCAGTACTTC. Looking up the rest from reference TRBV5-1 and TRBJ2-7 gives the full variable domain: KAGVTQTPRYLIKTRGQQVTLSCSPISGHRSVSWYQQTPGQGLQFLFEYFSETQRNKGNFPGRFSGRQFSNSRSEMNVSTLELGDSALYLCASSRVGAYEQYFGPGTRLTVT.

The genes are TRBV6-1 and TRBJ1-4; D may be TRBD1 (5 bases). Germline CDR1 is MNHNS and CDR2 is SASEGT. The CDR3 has 15 residues. Deletions cut 8 bases from V and 3 bases from J, with 16 bases between. CDR3 nucleotides: TGTGCCAGCCGGCCAGGGAGAATTTCTAATGAAAAACTGTTTTTT. It translates to CASRPGRISNEKLFF.